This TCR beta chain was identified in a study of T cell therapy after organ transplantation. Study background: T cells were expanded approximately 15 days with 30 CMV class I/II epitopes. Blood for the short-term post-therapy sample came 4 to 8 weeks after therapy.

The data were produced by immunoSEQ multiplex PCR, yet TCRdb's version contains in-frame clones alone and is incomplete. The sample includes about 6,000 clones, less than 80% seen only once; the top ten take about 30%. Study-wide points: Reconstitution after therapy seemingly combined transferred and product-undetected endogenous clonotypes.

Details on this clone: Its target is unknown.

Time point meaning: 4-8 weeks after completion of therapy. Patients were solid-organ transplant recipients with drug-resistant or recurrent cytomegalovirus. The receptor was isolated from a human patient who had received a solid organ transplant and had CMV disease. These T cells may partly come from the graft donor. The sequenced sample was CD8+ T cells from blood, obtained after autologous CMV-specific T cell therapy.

The CDR3, as DNA: TGTGCCAGCAGCCGAGACTCGGACAGTAACCACCGCAATGAGCAGTTCTTC. This translates into CASSRDSDSNHRNEQFF. The chain carries TRBV5-4 and TRBJ2-1, with D possibly TRBD1 on 6 matching bases. With 4 bases removed from V and 6 bases from J, the gap between germline ends came to 23 bases. Germline CDR1 is SGHNT and CDR2 is YYREEE (reference sequence). CDR3 length: 17 amino acids.